The present TCR beta chain was sequenced within a study of vaccination and CD4 T cells after COVID-19. The wider study: Samples taken post-COVID came a median roughly 100 days after diagnosis, ranging from 35 to 161. Samples after vaccination came a median around 70 days past dose two, ranging 14 to 241.

The CDR3 has 12 residues. CDR1 is MNHNS, CDR2 SASEGT, per germline. V shed 5 bases and J shed 10 bases, with 14 bases lying between them. Only a few counts were recorded for this clonotype. Its antigen is still unknown. Study-wide findings and caveats: The cohort comprised relatively few convalescent patients, and no early post-infection timepoints were analyzed.

TCRdb re-analysed the PCR reads in MiXCR, keeping a single row per CDR3 protein. The sample consists of 15,000 to 20,000 distinct CDR3 sequences, about 62% of them appearing once. The sample consisted of CD4+ T cells from blood, taken before SARS-CoV-2 vaccination. V usage is TRBV6-1 and J usage is TRBJ1-1, with a possible D match to TRBD1 (5 bases). This TCR was sampled from a human donor who had recovered from COVID-19. The CDR3 protein is CASSHLQETAFF. DNA of the CDR3: TGTGCCAGCAGTCACCTACAGGAGACAGCTTTCTTT.